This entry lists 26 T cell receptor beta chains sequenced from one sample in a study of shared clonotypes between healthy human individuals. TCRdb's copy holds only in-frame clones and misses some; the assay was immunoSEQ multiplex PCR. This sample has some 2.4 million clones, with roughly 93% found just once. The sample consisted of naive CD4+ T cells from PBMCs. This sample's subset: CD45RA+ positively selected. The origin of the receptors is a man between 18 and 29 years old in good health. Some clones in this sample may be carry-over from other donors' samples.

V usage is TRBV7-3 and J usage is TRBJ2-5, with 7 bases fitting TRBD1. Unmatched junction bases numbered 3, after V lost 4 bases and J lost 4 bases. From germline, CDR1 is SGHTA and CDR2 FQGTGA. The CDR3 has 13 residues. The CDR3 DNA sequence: TGTGCCAGCAGCTCGGGACAGACAGAGACCCAGTACTTC. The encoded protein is CASSSGQTETQYF.

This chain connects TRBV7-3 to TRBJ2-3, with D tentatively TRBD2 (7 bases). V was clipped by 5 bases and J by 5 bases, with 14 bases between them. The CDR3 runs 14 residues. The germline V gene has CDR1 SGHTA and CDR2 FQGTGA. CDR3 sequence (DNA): TGTGCCAGCAGCATAGGACTAGGGGGAGATACGCAGTATTTT. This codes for CASSIGLGGDTQYF.

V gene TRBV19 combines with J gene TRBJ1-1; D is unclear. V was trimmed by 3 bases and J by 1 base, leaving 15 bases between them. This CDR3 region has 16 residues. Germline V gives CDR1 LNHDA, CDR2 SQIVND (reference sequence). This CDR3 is CASSITDLSGNTEAFF. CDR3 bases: TGTGCCAGTAGTATTACGGACCTCTCAGGGAACACTGAAGCTTTCTTT.

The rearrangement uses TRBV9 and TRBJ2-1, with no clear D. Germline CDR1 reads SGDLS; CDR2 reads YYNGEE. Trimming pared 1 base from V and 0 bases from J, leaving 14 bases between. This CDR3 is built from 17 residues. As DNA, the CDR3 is TGTGCCAGCAGCGTAAGTGGCCTCCAGAGCTCCTACAATGAGCAGTTCTTC. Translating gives CASSVSGLQSSYNEQFF. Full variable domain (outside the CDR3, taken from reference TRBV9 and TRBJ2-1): DSGVTQTPKHLITATGQRVTLRCSPRSGDLSVYWYQQSLDQGLQFLIQYYNGEERAKGNILERFSAQQFPDLHSELNLSSLELGDSALYFCASSVSGLQSSYNEQFFGPGTRLTVL.

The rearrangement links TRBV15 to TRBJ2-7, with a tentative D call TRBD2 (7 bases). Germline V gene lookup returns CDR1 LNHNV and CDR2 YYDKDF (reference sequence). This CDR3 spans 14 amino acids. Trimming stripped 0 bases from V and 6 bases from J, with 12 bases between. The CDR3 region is CATSREQGGFEQYF. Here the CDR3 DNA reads TGTGCCACCAGCAGAGAACAGGGAGGGTTCGAGCAGTACTTC.

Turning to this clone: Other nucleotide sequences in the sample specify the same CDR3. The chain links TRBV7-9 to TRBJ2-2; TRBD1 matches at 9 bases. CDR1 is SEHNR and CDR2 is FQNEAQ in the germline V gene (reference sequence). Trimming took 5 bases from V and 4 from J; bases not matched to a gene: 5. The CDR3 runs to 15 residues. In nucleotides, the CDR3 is TGTGCCAGCAGCCTAAGGACAGGGGTCACCGGGGAGCTGTTTTTT. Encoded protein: CASSLRTGVTGELFF.

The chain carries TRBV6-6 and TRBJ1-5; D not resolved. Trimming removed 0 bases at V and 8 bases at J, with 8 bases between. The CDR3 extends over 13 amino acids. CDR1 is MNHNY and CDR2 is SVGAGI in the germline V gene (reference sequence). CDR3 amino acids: CASSYSGLKPQHF. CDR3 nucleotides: TGTGCCAGCAGTTACTCGGGTTTAAAGCCCCAGCATTTT.

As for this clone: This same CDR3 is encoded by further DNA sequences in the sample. CDR3 DNA: TGCAGTGTAGGGAACACTGAAGCTTTCTTT. It codes for CSVGNTEAFF. This chain joins TRBV20-1 and TRBJ1-1; no clear D gene. V lost 7 bases and J lost 1, with 4 bases in between. Germline assignment: CDR1 DFQATT and CDR2 SNEGSKA (reference sequence). CDR3 length: 10 residues.

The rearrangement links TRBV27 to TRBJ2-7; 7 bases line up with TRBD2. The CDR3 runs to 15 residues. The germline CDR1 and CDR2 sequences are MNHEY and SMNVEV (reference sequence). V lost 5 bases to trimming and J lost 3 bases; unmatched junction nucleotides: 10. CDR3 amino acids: CASSPRLAVDYEQYF. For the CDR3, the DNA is TGTGCCAGCAGTCCCCGACTAGCAGTTGACTACGAGCAGTACTTC.

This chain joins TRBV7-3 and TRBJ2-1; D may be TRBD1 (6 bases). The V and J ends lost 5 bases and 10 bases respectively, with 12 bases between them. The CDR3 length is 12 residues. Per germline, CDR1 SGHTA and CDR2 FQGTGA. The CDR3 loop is CASSPRGREQFF. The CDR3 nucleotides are TGTGCCAGCAGCCCCAGGGGTCGAGAGCAGTTCTTC.

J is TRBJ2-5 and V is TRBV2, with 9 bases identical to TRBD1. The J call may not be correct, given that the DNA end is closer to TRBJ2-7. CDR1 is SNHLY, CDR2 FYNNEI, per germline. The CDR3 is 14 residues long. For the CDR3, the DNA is TGTGCCAGCAGCCGGGACAGGGACGCTGGCGAGCAGTACTTC. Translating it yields CASSRDRDAGEQYF.

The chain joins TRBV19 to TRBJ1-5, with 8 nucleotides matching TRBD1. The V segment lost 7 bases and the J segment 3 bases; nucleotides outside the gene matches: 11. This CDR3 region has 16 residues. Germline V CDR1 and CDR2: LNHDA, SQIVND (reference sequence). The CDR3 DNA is TGTGCCAGTAACCACTTTTGGACAGGGAACAATCAGCCCCAGCATTTT. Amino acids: CASNHFWTGNNQPQHF. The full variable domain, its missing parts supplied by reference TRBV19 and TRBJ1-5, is DGGITQSPKYLFRKEGQNVTLSCEQNLNHDAMYWYRQDPGQGLRLIYYSQIVNDFQKGDIAEGYSVSREKKESFPLTVTSAQKNPTAFYLCASNHFWTGNNQPQHFGDGTRLSIL.

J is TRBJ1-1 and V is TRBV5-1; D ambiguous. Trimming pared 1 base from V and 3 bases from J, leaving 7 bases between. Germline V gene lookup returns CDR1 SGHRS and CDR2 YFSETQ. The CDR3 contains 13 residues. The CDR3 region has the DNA TGCGCCAGCAGCTTGTTGGCAGACACTGAAGCTTTCTTT. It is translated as CASSLLADTEAFF.

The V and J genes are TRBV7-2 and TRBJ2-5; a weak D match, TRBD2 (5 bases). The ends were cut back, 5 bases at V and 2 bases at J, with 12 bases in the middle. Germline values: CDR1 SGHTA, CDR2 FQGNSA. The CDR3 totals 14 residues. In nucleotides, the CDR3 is TGTGCCAGCAGCCGAAACGGACTTCAAGAGACCCAGTACTTC. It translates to CASSRNGLQETQYF.

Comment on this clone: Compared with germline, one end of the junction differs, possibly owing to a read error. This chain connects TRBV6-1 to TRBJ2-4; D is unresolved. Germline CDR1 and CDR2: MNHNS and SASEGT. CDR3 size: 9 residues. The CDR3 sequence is CALKRPEDF. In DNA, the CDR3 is TGTGCCTTAAAACGGCCAGAGGACTTC.

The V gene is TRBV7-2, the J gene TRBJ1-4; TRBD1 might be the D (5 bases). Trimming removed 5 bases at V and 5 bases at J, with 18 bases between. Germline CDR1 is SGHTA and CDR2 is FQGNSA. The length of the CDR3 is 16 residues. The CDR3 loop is CASSRGGAQLNEKLFF. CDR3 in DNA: TGTGCCAGCAGCCGAGGCGGGGCTCAACTGAATGAAAAACTGTTTTTT.

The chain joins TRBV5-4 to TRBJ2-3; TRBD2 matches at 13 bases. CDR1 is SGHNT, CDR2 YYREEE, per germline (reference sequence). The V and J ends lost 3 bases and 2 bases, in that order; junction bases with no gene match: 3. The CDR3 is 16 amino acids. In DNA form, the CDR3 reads TGTGCCAGCAGCTCGGGACTAGCGGGGTTCACAGATACGCAGTATTTT. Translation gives CASSSGLAGFTDTQYF.

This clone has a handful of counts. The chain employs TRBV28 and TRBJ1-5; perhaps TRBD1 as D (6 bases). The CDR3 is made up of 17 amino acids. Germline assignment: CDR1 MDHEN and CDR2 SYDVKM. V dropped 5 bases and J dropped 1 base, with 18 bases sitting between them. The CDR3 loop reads CASSPPRQGISNQPQHF. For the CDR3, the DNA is TGTGCCAGCAGTCCCCCCAGGCAGGGGATAAGCAATCAGCCCCAGCATTTT.

The DNA of the CDR3 is TGTGCCAGCAGCTTATCGGTTACAGGGCTCGGTGAGCAGTTCTTC. Amino acid sequence: CASSLSVTGLGEQFF. V is TRBV7-7 and J is TRBJ2-1, with D tentatively TRBD1 (6 bases). Looked up from germline, CDR1 is SSHAT and CDR2 is FNYEAQ (reference sequence). Trimming took 2 bases from V and 9 from J, leaving 17 bases between them. The CDR3 is 15 residues long.

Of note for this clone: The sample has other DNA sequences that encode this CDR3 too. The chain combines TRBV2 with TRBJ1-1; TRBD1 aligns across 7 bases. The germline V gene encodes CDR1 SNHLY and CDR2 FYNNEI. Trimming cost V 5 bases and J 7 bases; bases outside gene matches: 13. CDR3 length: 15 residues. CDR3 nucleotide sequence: TGTGCCAGCAGTATATTGGAGGGGGCCTGGGGTGAAGCTTTCTTT. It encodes CASSILEGAWGEAFF.

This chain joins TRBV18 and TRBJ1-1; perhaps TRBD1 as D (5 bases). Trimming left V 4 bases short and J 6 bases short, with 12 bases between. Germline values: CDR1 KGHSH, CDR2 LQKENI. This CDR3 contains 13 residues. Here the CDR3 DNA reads TGTGCCAGCTCACTTCCAGGGAGCCCTGAAGCTTTCTTT. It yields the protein CASSLPGSPEAFF.

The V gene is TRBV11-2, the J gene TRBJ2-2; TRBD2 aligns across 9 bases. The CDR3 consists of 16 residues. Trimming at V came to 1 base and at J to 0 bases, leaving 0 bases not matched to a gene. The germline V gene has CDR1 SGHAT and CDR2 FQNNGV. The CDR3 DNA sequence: TGTGCCAGCAGCTTAGGCGGGAGGGCGAACACCGGGGAGCTGTTTTTT. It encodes CASSLGGRANTGELFF. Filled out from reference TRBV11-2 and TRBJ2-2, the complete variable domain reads EAGVAQSPRYKIIEKRQSVAFWCNPISGHATLYWYQQILGQGPKLLIQFQNNGVVDDSQLPKDRFSAERLKGVDSTLKIQPAKLEDSAVYLCASSLGGRANTGELFFGEGSRLTVL.

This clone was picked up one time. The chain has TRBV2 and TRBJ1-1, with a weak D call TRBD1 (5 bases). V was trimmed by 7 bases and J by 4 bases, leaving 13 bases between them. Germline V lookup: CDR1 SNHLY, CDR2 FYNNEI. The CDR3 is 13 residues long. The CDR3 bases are TGTGCCAGCAACGCGGAGAGGGGCACTGAAGCTTTCTTT. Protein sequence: CASNAERGTEAFF.

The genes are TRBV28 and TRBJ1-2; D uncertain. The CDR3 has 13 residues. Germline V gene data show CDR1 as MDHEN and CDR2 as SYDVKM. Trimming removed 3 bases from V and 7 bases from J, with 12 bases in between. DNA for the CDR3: TGTGCCAGCAGTTTTCGGATGGGATCTGGCTACACCTTC. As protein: CASSFRMGSGYTF.

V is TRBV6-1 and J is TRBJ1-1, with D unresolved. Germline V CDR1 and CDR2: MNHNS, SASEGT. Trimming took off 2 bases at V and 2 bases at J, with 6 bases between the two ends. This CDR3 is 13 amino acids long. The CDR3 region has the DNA TGTGCCAGCAGTGAATGGGGAAACACTGAAGCTTTCTTT. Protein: CASSEWGNTEAFF.

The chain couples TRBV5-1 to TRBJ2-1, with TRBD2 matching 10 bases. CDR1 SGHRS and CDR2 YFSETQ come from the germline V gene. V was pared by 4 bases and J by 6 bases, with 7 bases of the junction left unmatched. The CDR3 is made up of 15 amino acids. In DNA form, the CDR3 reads TGCGCCAGCAGCACCGAACTAGCGGGGTTCAATGAGCAGTTCTTC. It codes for CASSTELAGFNEQFF.